The 8 T cell receptor beta chains below come from one sample, sequenced in a study of blood T cells in healthy people across ages. A sample-barcoded 5' primer and a J-beta primer mix were used in a second PCR of roughly 7 to 12 cycles. TCRdb re-called the 5' RACE reads through MiXCR, storing one row per CDR3 protein. The sample shows more than 500,000 distinct CDR3 sequences, 25% to 30% of them seen only once. The sample was blood. These TCRs come from an older woman in good health.

This rearrangement joins TRBV4-3 to TRBJ1-2; weak D call: TRBD1 (5 bases). V lost 1 base and J 7 bases, leaving 13 bases between the germline ends. CDR1 is LGHNA, CDR2 YSLEER, per germline. The CDR3 spans 14 residues. This CDR3 reads CASSQVGVRSGYTF. The CDR3, as DNA: TGCGCCAGCAGCCAAGTGGGGGTGAGGAGTGGCTACACCTTC.

For this clonotype: One junction end does not reproduce the germline sequence, and a read error may be involved. The rearrangement links TRBV5-6 to TRBJ1-1; no reliable D call. In germline, CDR1 is SGHDT, CDR2 YYEEEE. The length of the CDR3 is 14 residues. The CDR3 loop is CACSLVPTGTEAFF. The DNA for the CDR3 is TGTGCCTGCAGCTTGGTTCCGACGGGGACTGAAGCTTTCTTT. Full variable domain (outside the CDR3, taken from reference TRBV5-6 and TRBJ1-1): DAGVTQSPTHLIKTRGQQVTLRCSPKSGHDTVSWYQQALGQGPQFIFQYYEEEERQRGNFPDRFSGHQFPNYSSELNVNALLLGDSALYLCACSLVPTGTEAFFGQGTRLTVV.

The chain links TRBV4-3 to TRBJ2-5; D uncertain. Germline assignment: CDR1 LGHNA and CDR2 YSLEER. Trimming stripped 0 bases from V and 6 bases from J, with 8 bases between. This CDR3 has 13 residues. The CDR3 sequence is CASSQDLWKTQYF. CDR3 bases: TGCGCCAGCAGCCAAGATCTCTGGAAGACCCAGTACTTC.

This clonotype was counted between two and nine times. V is TRBV20-1 and J is TRBJ2-5; 9 positions agree with TRBD1. The CDR3 loop spans 14 amino acids. Losses at the gene ends were 1 base for V and 5 bases for J; bases not matched to a gene: 5. The V gene's germline CDR1 is DFQATT and CDR2 SNEGSKA (reference sequence). The CDR3 sequence is CSARVTGTGETQYF. CDR3 bases: TGCAGTGCTAGAGTGACAGGGACAGGGGAGACCCAGTACTTC.

This clonotype has at least ten counts. The gene calls are TRBV9 and TRBJ2-2; the match to TRBD1 covers 7 bases. In germline, CDR1 is SGDLS, CDR2 YYNGEE. This CDR3 contains 16 residues. J was trimmed by 0 bases and V by 2 bases; bases with no gene match: 4. The CDR3 DNA sequence: TGTGCCAGCAGCGTGTCCGGGACAGCGAACACCGGGGAGCTGTTTTTT. It translates to CASSVSGTANTGELFF.

The table lists this clonotype with a few counts. The rearrangement uses TRBV20-1 and TRBJ2-1; D possibly matches TRBD1 or TRBD2 (6 bases each). The CDR3 totals 15 residues. Germline CDR1 DFQATT, CDR2 SNEGSKA (reference sequence). V lost 3 bases, J lost 2 bases, and 14 bases lay in between. The CDR3 region has the DNA TGCAGTGCTAGTGTATGGGGGGCCCCCTACAATGAGCAGTTCTTC. It translates to CSASVWGAPYNEQFF.

This clonotype was seen a few times. The V call is TRBV3-1, the J call TRBJ2-4; 14 bases agree with TRBD2. J gave up 16 bases and V 2 bases, and 7 bases lay outside the gene matches. This CDR3 spans 14 amino acids. Germline V gene data show CDR1 as LGHDT and CDR2 as YNNKEL (reference sequence). The CDR3: CASSQSGTSGGLYF. CDR3 in DNA: TGTGCCAGCAGCCAATCCGGGACTAGCGGGGGCCTATACTTC.

This clonotype was recorded many times. One junction end disagrees with the germline gene, perhaps due to a read error. The chain recombines TRBV7-7 with TRBJ2-1; D gene uncertain. CDR1 is SSHAT, CDR2 FNYEAQ, per germline (reference sequence). The CDR3 sequence is 14 residues long. The CDR3 region has the DNA TGTGCTAGCAGCTTAGGCCGGAGCTACAATGAGCAGTTCTTC. Amino acid sequence: CASSLGRSYNEQFF.